A single sample is the source of the 10 T cell receptor beta chains below, sequenced in a study of cytomegalovirus exposure and HLA in healthy donors. PCR was performed using 60 Vbeta and 13 Jbeta primers. The assay was immunoSEQ multiplex PCR, and TCRdb's table has in-frame clones only and misses some. This repertoire shows under 200,000 clones, 75% to 80% found once; its top ten account for roughly 3%. The sequencing sample was made of PBMCs. All receptors derive from a woman in her thirties or forties in good health and CMV-seronegative.

This chain links TRBV6-1 with TRBJ1-1, with D possibly TRBD1 on 5 matching bases. CDR1 is MNHNS, CDR2 SASEGT, per germline. Trimming removed 7 bases at V and 4 bases at J, with 13 bases between. The CDR3 extends over 13 amino acids. Here the CDR3 DNA reads TGTGCCAGCACCCAGGGAATAGGCACTGAAGCTTTCTTT. Translation: CASTQGIGTEAFF.

The V call is TRBV6-4, the J call TRBJ2-2, with 10 bases identical to TRBD1. V trimming: 8 bases; J trimming: 1 base; junction bases outside the gene matches: 4. Germline V gene lookup returns CDR1 MRHNA and CDR2 SNTAGT. The CDR3 consists of 15 residues. CDR3 sequence: CASHRTGGNTGELFF. Written as DNA, the CDR3 is TGTGCCAGCCATCGGACAGGGGGGAACACCGGGGAGCTGTTTTTT.

This clone was seen a handful of times. This rearrangement joins TRBV6-1 to TRBJ2-4; 8 bases map to TRBD2. V lost 4 bases, J lost 6 bases, and 14 bases stayed unmatched. The germline CDR1 and CDR2 sequences are MNHNS and SASEGT. CDR3 length: 17 residues. For the CDR3, the DNA is TGTGCCAGCAGTGGGGTTAGCGGGGTCCTTGAGGGAAACATTCAGTACTTC. Encoded protein: CASSGVSGVLEGNIQYF.

The chain links TRBV11-2 to TRBJ2-7; 9 bases line up with TRBD1. Germline lookup yields CDR1 SGHAT and CDR2 FQNNGV. Trimming at V came to 5 bases and at J to 2 bases, leaving 4 bases not matched to a gene. This CDR3 is built from 14 residues. DNA of the CDR3: TGTGCCAGCAGCCCCGGGACAGGGACCTACGAGCAGTACTTC. Its translation: CASSPGTGTYEQYF.

The V gene is TRBV5-4, the J gene TRBJ2-5; 8 nucleotides agree with TRBD1. The CDR3 contains 13 residues. From germline, CDR1 is SGHNT and CDR2 YYREEE (reference sequence). Losses at the gene ends were 1 base for V and 4 bases for J; bases not matched to a gene: 0. Here the CDR3 reads CASSLQGAETQYF. The CDR3 region has the DNA TGTGCCAGCAGCTTGCAGGGGGCAGAGACCCAGTACTTC.

The chain joins TRBV5-1 to TRBJ2-5, with 8 bases fitting TRBD2. The J call is doubtful: the DNA matches TRBJ2-7 better. This CDR3 contains 13 residues. Germline V gene lookup returns CDR1 SGHRS and CDR2 YFSETQ. The CDR3 coding sequence is TGCGCCAGCAGCTTACAAGCGGGGGCCGAGCAGTACTTC. Its protein product is CASSLQAGAEQYF.

This rearrangement joins TRBV13 to TRBJ1-4, with D perhaps TRBD1 (5 bases). V gave up 7 bases and J gave up 2 bases, with 20 bases separating them. The CDR3 runs to 17 residues. Germline V lookup: CDR1 PRHDT, CDR2 FYEKMQ (reference sequence). This CDR3 is CASTMHPGRGTNEKLFF. The CDR3 DNA reads TGTGCCAGCACCATGCACCCCGGTCGGGGGACTAATGAAAAACTGTTTTTT. Based on the CDR3 plus reference TRBV13 and TRBJ1-4, the full variable domain is AAGVIQSPRHLIKEKRETATLKCYPIPRHDTVYWYQQGPGQDPQFLISFYEKMQSDKGSIPDRFSAQQFSDYHSELNMSSLELGDSALYFCASTMHPGRGTNEKLFFGSGTQLSVL.

This clone was observed a few times. This rearrangement joins TRBV6-1 to TRBJ1-1; D gene unclear. The germline V gene encodes CDR1 MNHNS and CDR2 SASEGT. The CDR3 extends over 14 amino acids. Trimming pared 0 bases from V and 3 bases from J, leaving 8 bases between. In DNA, the CDR3 is TGTGCCAGCAGTGAAGCGAGGGTGTACACTGAAGCTTTCTTT. Translation gives CASSEARVYTEAFF.

This clone has a handful of counts. The chain carries TRBV4-1 and TRBJ1-4, with D tentatively TRBD1 (6 bases). Germline V lookup: CDR1 MGHRA, CDR2 YSYEKL. The CDR3 is 14 residues long. V lost 1 base to trimming and J lost 8 bases, with 11 bases between them. The CDR3 region is CASSQARGLEKLFF. DNA for the CDR3: TGCGCCAGCAGCCAAGCCAGGGGTTTGGAAAAACTGTTTTTT.

This rearrangement joins TRBV19 to TRBJ1-4; 10 bases match TRBD1. The V and J ends lost 8 bases and 7 bases, in that order; junction bases with no gene match: 7. The length of the CDR3 is 14 residues. Germline CDR1 and CDR2: LNHDA and SQIVND (reference sequence). CDR3 in DNA: TGTGCCAGTCGAAGGACAGGGGGTAGTGAAAAACTGTTTTTT. The encoded protein is CASRRTGGSEKLFF.